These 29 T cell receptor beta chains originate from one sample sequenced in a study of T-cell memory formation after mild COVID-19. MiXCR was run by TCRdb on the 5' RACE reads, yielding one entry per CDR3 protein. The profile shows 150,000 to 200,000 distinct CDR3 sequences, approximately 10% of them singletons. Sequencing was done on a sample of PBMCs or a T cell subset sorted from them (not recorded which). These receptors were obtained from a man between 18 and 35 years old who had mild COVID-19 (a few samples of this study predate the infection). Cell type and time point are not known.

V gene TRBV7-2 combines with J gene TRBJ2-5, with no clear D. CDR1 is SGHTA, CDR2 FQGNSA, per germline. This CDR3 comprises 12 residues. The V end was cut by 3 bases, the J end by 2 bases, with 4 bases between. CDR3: CASSFWQETQYF. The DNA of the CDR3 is TGTGCCAGCAGCTTCTGGCAAGAGACCCAGTACTTC. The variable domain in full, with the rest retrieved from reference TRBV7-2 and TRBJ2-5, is GAGVSQSPSNKVTEKGKDVELRCDPISGHTALYWYRQSLGQGLEFLIYFQGNSAPDKSGLPSDRFSAERTGGSVSTLTIQRTQQEDSAVYLCASSFWQETQYFGPGTRLLVL.

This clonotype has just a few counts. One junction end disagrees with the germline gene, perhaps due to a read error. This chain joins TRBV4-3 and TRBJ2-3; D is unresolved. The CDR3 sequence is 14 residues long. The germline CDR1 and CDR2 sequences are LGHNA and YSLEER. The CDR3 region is CATSQVTETDTQYF. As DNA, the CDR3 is TGCGCCACCAGCCAAGTAACAGAAACAGATACGCAGTATTTT.

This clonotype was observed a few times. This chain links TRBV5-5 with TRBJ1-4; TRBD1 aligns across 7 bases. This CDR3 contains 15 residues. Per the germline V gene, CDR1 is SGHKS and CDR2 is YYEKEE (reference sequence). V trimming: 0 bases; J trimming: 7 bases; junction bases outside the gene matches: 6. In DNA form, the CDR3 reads TGTGCCAGCAGCTTGGAAGGGGGCAAGGGTGAAAAACTGTTTTTT. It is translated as CASSLEGGKGEKLFF.

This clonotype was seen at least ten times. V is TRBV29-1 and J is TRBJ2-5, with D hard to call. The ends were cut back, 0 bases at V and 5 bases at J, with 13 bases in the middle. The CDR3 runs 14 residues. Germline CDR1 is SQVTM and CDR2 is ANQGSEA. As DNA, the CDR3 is TGCAGCGTTGAAGAGGCGGTCCCCGGGGAGACCCAGTACTTC. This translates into CSVEEAVPGETQYF.

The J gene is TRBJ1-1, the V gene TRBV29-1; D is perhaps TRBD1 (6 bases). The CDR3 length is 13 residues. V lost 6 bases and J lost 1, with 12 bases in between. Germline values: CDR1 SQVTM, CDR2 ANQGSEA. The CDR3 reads CSVAEQGNTEAFF. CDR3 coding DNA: TGCAGCGTAGCCGAACAGGGGAACACTGAAGCTTTCTTT.

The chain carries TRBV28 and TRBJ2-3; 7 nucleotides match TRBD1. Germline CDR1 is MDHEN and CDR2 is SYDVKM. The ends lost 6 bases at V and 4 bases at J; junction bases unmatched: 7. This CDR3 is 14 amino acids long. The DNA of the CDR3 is TGTGCCAGCAGCCCGGGACAGTTGCCAGATACGCAGTATTTT. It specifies CASSPGQLPDTQYF. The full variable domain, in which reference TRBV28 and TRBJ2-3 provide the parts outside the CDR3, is DVKVTQSSRYLVKRTGEKVFLECVQDMDHENMFWYRQDPGLGLRLIYFSYDVKMKEKGDIPEGYSVSREKKERFSLILESASTNQTSMYLCASSPGQLPDTQYFGPGTRLTVL.

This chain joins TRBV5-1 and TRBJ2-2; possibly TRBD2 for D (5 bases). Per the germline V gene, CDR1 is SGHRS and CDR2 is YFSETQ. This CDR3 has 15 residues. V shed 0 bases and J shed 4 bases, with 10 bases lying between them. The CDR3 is CASSLDEGSTGELFF. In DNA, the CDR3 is TGCGCCAGCAGCTTGGATGAGGGCAGCACCGGGGAGCTGTTTTTT.

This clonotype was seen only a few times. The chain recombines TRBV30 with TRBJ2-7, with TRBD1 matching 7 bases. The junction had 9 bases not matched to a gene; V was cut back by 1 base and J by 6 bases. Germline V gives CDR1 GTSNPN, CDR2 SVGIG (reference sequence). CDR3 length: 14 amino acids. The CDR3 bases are TGTGCCTGGAGTGGACAGGGAGCAGCGTCCGAGCAGTACTTC. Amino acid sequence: CAWSGQGAASEQYF.

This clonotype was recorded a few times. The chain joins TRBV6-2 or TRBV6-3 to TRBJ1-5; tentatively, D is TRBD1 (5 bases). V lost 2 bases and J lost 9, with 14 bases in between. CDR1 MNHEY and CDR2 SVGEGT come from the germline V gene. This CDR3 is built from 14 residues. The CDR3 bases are TGTGCCAGCAGTTACGGGGGGAATGCGTGGCCCCAGCATTTT. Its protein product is CASSYGGNAWPQHF.

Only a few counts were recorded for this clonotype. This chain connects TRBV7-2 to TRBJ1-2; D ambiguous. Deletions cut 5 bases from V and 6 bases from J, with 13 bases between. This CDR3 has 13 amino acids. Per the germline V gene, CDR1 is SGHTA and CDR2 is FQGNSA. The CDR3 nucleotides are TGTGCCAGCAGCATAATGGGGATTAATGGCTACACCTTC. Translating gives CASSIMGINGYTF.

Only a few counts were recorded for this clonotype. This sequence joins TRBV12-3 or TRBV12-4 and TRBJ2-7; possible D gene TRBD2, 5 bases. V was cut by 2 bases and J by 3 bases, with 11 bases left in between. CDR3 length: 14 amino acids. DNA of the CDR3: TGTGCCAGCAGTTTACGCTCGGGGAACTACGAGCAGTACTTC. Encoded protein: CASSLRSGNYEQYF.

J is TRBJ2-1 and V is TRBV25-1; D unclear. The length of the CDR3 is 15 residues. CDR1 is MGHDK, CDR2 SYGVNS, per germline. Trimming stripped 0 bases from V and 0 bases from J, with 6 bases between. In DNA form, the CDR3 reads TGTGCCAGCAGTGAATATTCTGGCTCCTACAATGAGCAGTTCTTC. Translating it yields CASSEYSGSYNEQFF.

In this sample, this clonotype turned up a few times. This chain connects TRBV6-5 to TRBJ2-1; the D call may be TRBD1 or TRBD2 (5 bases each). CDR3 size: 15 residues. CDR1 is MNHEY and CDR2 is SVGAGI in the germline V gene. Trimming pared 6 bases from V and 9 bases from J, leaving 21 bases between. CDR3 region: CASSLQGDLLGEQFF. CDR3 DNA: TGTGCCAGCAGCCTACAAGGGGACCTCCTAGGTGAGCAGTTCTTC.

This CDR3 is CASQSRGNEKLFF. The CDR3 DNA follows: TGTGCCAGCCAAAGCCGCGGCAATGAAAAACTGTTTTTT. V gene TRBV7-2 combines with J gene TRBJ1-4; D is undetermined. Germline V gene sequence: CDR1 SGHTA, CDR2 FQGNSA. The CDR3 has 13 residues. V was trimmed by 8 bases and J by 5 bases, leaving 12 bases between them.

Written as DNA, the CDR3 is TGTGCCATCAGTGATATATATAGTGAGCAGTTCTTC. Amino acids: CAISDIYSEQFF. This chain joins TRBV10-3 and TRBJ2-1; D is unresolved. Per the germline V gene, CDR1 is ENHRY and CDR2 is SYGVKD. Trimming removed 3 bases from V and 9 bases from J, with 9 bases in between. The CDR3 runs 12 residues.

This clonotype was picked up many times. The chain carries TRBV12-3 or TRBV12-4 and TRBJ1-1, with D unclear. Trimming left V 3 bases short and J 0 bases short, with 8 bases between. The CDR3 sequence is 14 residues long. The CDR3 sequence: CASSLRGMNTEAFF. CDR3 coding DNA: TGTGCCAGCAGTTTGCGGGGAATGAACACTGAAGCTTTCTTT.

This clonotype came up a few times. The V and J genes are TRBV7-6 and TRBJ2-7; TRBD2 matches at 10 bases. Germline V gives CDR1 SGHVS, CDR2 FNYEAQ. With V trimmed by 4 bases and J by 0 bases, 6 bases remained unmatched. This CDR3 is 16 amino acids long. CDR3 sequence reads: CASSSSSGGHSYEQYF. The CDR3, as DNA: TGTGCCAGCAGCTCCTCTAGCGGGGGCCACTCCTACGAGCAGTACTTC. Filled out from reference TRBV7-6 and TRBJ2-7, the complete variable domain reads GAGVSQSPRYKVTKRGQDVALRCDPISGHVSLYWYRQALGQGPEFLTYFNYEAQQDKSGLPNDRFSAERPEGSISTLTIQRTEQRDSAMYRCASSSSSGGHSYEQYFGPGTRLTVT.

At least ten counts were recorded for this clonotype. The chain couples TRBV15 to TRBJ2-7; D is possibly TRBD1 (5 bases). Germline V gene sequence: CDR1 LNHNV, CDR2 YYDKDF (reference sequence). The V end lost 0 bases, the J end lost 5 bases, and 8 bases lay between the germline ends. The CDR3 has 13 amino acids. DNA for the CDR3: TGTGCCACCAGCAGAGATGTAGGGGACGAGCAGTACTTC. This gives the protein CATSRDVGDEQYF.

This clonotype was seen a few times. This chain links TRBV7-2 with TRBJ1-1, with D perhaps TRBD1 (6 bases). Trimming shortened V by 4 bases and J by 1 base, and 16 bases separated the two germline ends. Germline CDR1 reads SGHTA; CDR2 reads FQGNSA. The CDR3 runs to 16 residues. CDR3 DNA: TGTGCCAGCAGCTCCTACCCTCAGACAGGGAACACTGAAGCTTTCTTT. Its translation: CASSSYPQTGNTEAFF.

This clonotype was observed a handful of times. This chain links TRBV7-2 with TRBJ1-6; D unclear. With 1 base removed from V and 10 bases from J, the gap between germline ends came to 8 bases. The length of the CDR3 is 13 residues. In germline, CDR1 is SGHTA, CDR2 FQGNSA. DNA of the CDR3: TGTGCCAGCAGCTTAGAGGCCGGGTCACCCCTCCACTTT. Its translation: CASSLEAGSPLHF.

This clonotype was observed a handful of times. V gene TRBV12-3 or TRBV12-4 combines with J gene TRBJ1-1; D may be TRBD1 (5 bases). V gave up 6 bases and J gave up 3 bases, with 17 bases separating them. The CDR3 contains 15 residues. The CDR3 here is CASSTRGGAYTEAFF. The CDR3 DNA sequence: TGTGCCAGCAGCACACGAGGCGGGGCCTACACTGAAGCTTTCTTT.

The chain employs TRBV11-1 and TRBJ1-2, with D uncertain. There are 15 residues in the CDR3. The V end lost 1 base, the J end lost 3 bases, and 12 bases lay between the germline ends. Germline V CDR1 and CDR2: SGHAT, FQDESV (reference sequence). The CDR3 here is CASSLETAGDYGYTF. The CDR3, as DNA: TGTGCCAGCAGCTTAGAGACGGCCGGCGACTATGGCTACACCTTC.

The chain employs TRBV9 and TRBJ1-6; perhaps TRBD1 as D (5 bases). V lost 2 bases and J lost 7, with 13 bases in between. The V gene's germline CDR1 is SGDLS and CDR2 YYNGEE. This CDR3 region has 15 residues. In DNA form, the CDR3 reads TGTGCCAGCAGCGTCTCGGGACGGGAGAATTCACCCCTCCACTTT. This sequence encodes CASSVSGRENSPLHF.

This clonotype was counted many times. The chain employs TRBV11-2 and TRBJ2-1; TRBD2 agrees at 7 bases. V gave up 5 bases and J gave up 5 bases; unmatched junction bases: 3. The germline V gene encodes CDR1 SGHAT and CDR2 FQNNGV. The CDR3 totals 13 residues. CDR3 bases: TGTGCCAGCAGCCTAACTAGCGACAATGAGCAGTTCTTC. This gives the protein CASSLTSDNEQFF. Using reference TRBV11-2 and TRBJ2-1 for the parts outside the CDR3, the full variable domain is EAGVAQSPRYKIIEKRQSVAFWCNPISGHATLYWYQQILGQGPKLLIQFQNNGVVDDSQLPKDRFSAERLKGVDSTLKIQPAKLEDSAVYLCASSLTSDNEQFFGPGTRLTVL.

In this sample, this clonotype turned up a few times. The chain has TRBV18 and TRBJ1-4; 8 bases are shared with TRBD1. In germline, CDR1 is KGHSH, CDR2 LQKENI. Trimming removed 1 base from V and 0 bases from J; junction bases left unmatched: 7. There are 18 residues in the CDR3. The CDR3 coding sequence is TGTGCCAGCTCACCACTTCCCCAGGGGGCTGCAACTAATGAAAAACTGTTTTTT. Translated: CASSPLPQGAATNEKLFF.

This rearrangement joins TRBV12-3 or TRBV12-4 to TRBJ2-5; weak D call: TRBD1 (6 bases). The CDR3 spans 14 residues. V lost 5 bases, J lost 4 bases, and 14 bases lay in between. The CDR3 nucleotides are TGTGCCAGCAGTCATACAGGGACAACAGAGACCCAGTACTTC. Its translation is CASSHTGTTETQYF.

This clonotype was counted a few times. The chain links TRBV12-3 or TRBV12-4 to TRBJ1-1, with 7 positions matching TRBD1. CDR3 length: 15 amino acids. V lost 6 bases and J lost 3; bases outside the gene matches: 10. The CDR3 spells CASRPTGWGDTEAFF. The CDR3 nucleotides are TGTGCCAGCAGACCGACAGGGTGGGGTGACACTGAAGCTTTCTTT.

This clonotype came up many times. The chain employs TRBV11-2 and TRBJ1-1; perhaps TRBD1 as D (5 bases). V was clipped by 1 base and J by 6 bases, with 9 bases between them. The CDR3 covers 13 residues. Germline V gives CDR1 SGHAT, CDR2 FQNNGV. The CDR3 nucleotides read TGTGCCAGCAGCTTAGCCCAGGGCGCTGAAGCTTTCTTT. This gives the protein CASSLAQGAEAFF. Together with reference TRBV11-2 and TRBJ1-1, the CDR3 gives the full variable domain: EAGVAQSPRYKIIEKRQSVAFWCNPISGHATLYWYQQILGQGPKLLIQFQNNGVVDDSQLPKDRFSAERLKGVDSTLKIQPAKLEDSAVYLCASSLAQGAEAFFGQGTRLTVV.

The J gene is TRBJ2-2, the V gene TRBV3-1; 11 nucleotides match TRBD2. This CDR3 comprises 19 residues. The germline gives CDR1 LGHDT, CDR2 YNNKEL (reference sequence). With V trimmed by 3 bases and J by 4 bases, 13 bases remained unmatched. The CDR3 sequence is CASSHRLAGTWGITGELFF. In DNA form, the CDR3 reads TGTGCCAGCAGCCACCGACTAGCGGGGACGTGGGGTATCACCGGGGAGCTGTTTTTT.